Listed below are T cell receptor beta chains from one sample, sequenced in a study of blood T cell repertoires in COVID-19. Some clones are missing from TCRdb's copy, which holds only in-frame ones; the method was immunoSEQ multiplex PCR. The data show about 170,000 clones, approximately 85% seen once. Material for sequencing was peripheral blood. The receptors shown here come from a man aged 35-49 years who had recovered from COVID-19. CDR3s include the opening cysteine and the closing phenylalanine or tryptophan. The D gene is left open where the match is weak. Only some rows state a clone size, as once, few, many or a class for expanded clones.

.	.	TRBJ2-5	TRBV3-1/TRBV3-2	TGTGCCAGCAGCCTCCAACATGGAGAGACCCAGTACTTC	CASSLQHGETQYF
.	once	TRBJ2-2	TRBV2	TGTGCCAGCAGTGAAGAGCTAGCTCCCACCGGGGAGCTGTTTTTT	CASSEELAPTGELFF
TRBD2	.	TRBJ2-2	TRBV11-2	TGTGCCAGCAGCGCGAGGACTAGTACGCATGGGGAGCTGTTTTTT	CASSARTSTHGELFF
.	.	TRBJ1-3	TRBV9	TGTGCCAGCAGCGTGGGCAGCTCTGGAAACACCATATATTTT	CASSVGSSGNTIYF
TRBD2	.	TRBJ2-7	TRBV7-2	TGTGCCAGCAGCGTTCCTCTGGGGGGGACCTACGAGCAGTACTTC	CASSVPLGGTYEQYF
.	once	TRBJ2-5	TRBV20-1	TGCAGTCCAGGGACTCAAGAGACCCAGTACTTC	CSPGTQETQYF
TRBD2	.	TRBJ2-3	TRBV9	TGTGCCAGCAGCCGGGAGGGGGGTCGGGCAGATACGCAGTATTTT	CASSREGGRADTQYF
.	.	TRBJ1-5	TRBV7-8	TGTGCCAGCAGCTTAGGGAAAGGGAGTAGCAATCAGCCCCAGCATTTT	CASSLGKGSSNQPQHF
.	.	TRBJ1-5	TRBV6-5	TGTGCCAGCAGTTACAGTAAGGGGTTTCAGCCCCAGCATTTT	CASSYSKGFQPQHF
.	few	TRBJ2-7	TRBV25-1	TGTGCCAGCACGACGACGGGTGAGCAGTACTTC	CASTTTGEQYF
TRBD1	.	TRBJ2-5	TRBV2	TGTGCCAGCAGTGGGCTCACAGGGGCGGGAGAGACCCAGTACTTC	CASSGLTGAGETQYF
.	once	TRBJ2-5	TRBV7-9	TGTGCCAGCAGCTTACGGGTGGCCGAAGAGACCCAGTACTTC	CASSLRVAEETQYF
TRBD1	.	TRBJ1-4	TRBV28	TGTGCCAGCAGTTGGGCACAGGGGGCAGAAAAACTGTTTTTT	CASSWAQGAEKLFF
TRBD2	.	TRBJ2-3	TRBV5-6	TGTGCCAGCAGCCAAACGCAAAAACGACTAGCGGGGAGCACAGATACGCAGTATTTT	CASSQTQKRLAGSTDTQYF
.	.	TRBJ1-2	TRBV28	TGTGCCAGCAGTTCCAAACCGCGGGCGGAGGGCTACACCTTC	CASSSKPRAEGYTF
.	once	TRBJ2-3	TRBV18	TGTGCCAGCTCAACAAAGCTTAGCGGTACAGATACGCAGTATTTT	CASSTKLSGTDTQYF
TRBD1	.	TRBJ2-1	TRBV7-8	TGTGCCAGCAGCCCTCGGACAGGGGCCAATGAGCAGTTCTTC	CASSPRTGANEQFF
.	.	TRBJ2-3	TRBV4-3	TGCGCCAGCAGCCATCGACAGTACACAGATACGCAGTATTTT	CASSHRQYTDTQYF
.	.	TRBJ1-5	TRBV6-5	TGTGCCGGGTGGGGAGGTCTAAATCAGCCCCAGCATTTT	CAGWGGLNQPQHF
TRBD2	.	TRBJ2-5	TRBV7-6	TGTGCCAGCAGCCTCACACGACTAGCGGGGTCACAAGAGACCCAGTACTTC	CASSLTRLAGSQETQYF
.	.	TRBJ2-5	TRBV5-1	TGCGCCAGCAGCTTGGAAGCCACCGAGACCCAGTACTTC	CASSLEATETQYF
.	.	TRBJ1-2	TRBV6-2/TRBV6-3	TGTGCCAGCAGTCGTACAGTTAACTATGGCTACACCTTC	CASSRTVNYGYTF
.	.	TRBJ2-7	TRBV13	TGTGCCAGCAGCTTAACCGCAGACTTCTCCTACGAGCAGTACTTC	CASSLTADFSYEQYF
TRBD1	.	TRBJ1-2	TRBV28	TGTGCCAGCAGGGAAGGACAGGGGGATGGCTACACCTTC	CASREGQGDGYTF
TRBD1	few	TRBJ1-6	TRBV9	TGTGCCAGCAGTGAGACAGGGCTCGGCTGGGGTTCACCCCTCCACTTT	CASSETGLGWGSPLHF